These T cell receptor beta chains were read from a single sample in a study of long-term antiretroviral therapy in people with HIV. Sequencing used immunoSEQ multiplex PCR; TCRdb keeps in-frame clones, though not all of them. This sample yields tens of thousands of clones, of which more than 75% are seen a single time; more than 0.8% belongs to the top ten. Sequencing was performed on unsorted PBMCs, taken 2 years after starting antiretroviral therapy. The receptor source for this set is a man aged 50 to 60 with HIV. CDR3s include the opening cysteine and the closing phenylalanine or tryptophan. Each record gives: D gene, J gene, clone size, V gene, CDR3 DNA, CDR3 protein. The D gene is left open where the match is weak. The size field is filled for only some rows; it gives once, few, many or a size class.

>NA|TRBJ2-7|NA|TRBV4-3
TGCGCCAGCAGCCAAGACGCTAGCGCCCTTTACGAGCAGTACTTC
CASSQDASALYEQYF
>NA|TRBJ1-2|NA|TRBV2
TGTGCCACCCAGAGGCATTATAACTATGGCTACACCTTC
CATQRHYNYGYTF
>TRBD1|TRBJ1-6|NA|TRBV11-2
TGTGCCAGCAGCTTAACAGTACAGGGGAATTCACCCCTCCACTTT
CASSLTVQGNSPLHF
>NA|TRBJ1-1|NA|TRBV7-2
TGTGCCAGCAGCGCAGAGGGCCTCAACACTGAAGCTTTCTTT
CASSAEGLNTEAFF
>NA|TRBJ1-5|NA|TRBV4-3
TGCGCCAGCAGCCGAGGGGTATTCGGCAATCAGCCCCAGCATTTT
CASSRGVFGNQPQHF
>TRBD1|TRBJ2-7|NA|TRBV6-6
TGTGCCAGCAGTTACTCGGACAGGGGTCCGCAGTACTTC
CASSYSDRGPQYF
>NA|TRBJ2-7|NA|TRBV5-6
TGTGCCAGCAGCTTTTATATATCAGGGCCCTACGAGCAGTACTTC
CASSFYISGPYEQYF
>NA|TRBJ1-1|NA|TRBV11-2
TGTGCCAGCACCCCCTTCACTGAAGCTTTCTTT
CASTPFTEAFF
>TRBD1|TRBJ2-7|NA|TRBV5-1
TGCGCCAGCAGCCATTCTGGACAGGGGGCACCCTACGAGCAGTACTTC
CASSHSGQGAPYEQYF
>TRBD1|TRBJ1-1|few|TRBV5-6
TGTGCCAGCAGCTTGGTTGGAGGACAGGGAATGGTAACTGAAGCTTTCTTT
CASSLVGGQGMVTEAFF
>TRBD1|TRBJ2-1|once|TRBV5-1
TGCGCCAGCAGCCCTAGGACAGGGGGCAATGAGCAGTTCTTC
CASSPRTGGNEQFF
>NA|TRBJ2-3|NA|TRBV6-5
TGTGCCAGCAGTTCCACACAGTTCACAGATACGCAGTATTTT
CASSSTQFTDTQYF
>NA|TRBJ2-7|NA|TRBV4-3
TGCGCCAGCAGCCAAGGGGTTTTAGCGTACTCCTACGAGCAGTACTTC
CASSQGVLAYSYEQYF
>NA|TRBJ2-2|NA|TRBV5-8
TGTGCCAGCAGCTTGGGCCATTCTGACACCGGGGAGCTGTTTTTT
CASSLGHSDTGELFF
>NA|TRBJ1-3|NA|TRBV10-3
TGTGCCAGCAGCCTCTCTGGAAACACCATATATTTT
CASSLSGNTIYF
>NA|TRBJ1-2|few|TRBV10-3
TGTGCCATCAGTGAGAGGGCAGGTAACTATGGCTACACCTTC
CAISERAGNYGYTF
>NA|TRBJ1-4|NA|TRBV30
TGTGCCTGGAGTGTTGGGGCGGAACTTAATATGAATGAAAAACTGTTTTTT
CAWSVGAELNMNEKLFF
>TRBD1|TRBJ1-5|once|TRBV28
TGTGCCAGCAGGGTAGGGGGCCGGGATCAGCCCCAGCATTTT
CASRVGGRDQPQHF
>NA|TRBJ2-2|NA|TRBV7-3
TGTGCCAGCAGCTTAGAGGGCAGGGGAAACGGGGAGCTGTTTTTT
CASSLEGRGNGELFF
>TRBD1|TRBJ1-2|NA|TRBV28
TGTGCCATTCAAGGGGGCGCGGATGGCTACACCTTC
CAIQGGADGYTF
>TRBD2|TRBJ2-1|NA|TRBV4-3
TGCGCCAGCAGCCATGGACTAGCGGGGGAAGGAAATGAGCAGTTCTTC
CASSHGLAGEGNEQFF
>NA|TRBJ2-5|NA|TRBV4-1
TGCGCCAGCAGCCAAGCTACATGGGAGACCCAGTACTTC
CASSQATWETQYF
>TRBD1|TRBJ2-7|NA|TRBV6-5
TGTGCCAGCAGCCGGACAGGGGCGGGCTACGAGCAGTACTTC
CASSRTGAGYEQYF
>TRBD1|TRBJ1-2|NA|TRBV30
TGTGCCTGGAGCCGGGACAGGCCGGCGGGCGGCTACACCTTC
CAWSRDRPAGGYTF
>NA|TRBJ1-5|NA|TRBV7-2
TGTGCCAGCAGCTTGGCCCCTGGGAATCAGCCCCAGCATTTT
CASSLAPGNQPQHF
>NA|TRBJ1-2|NA|TRBV27
TGTGCCAGCAGGCCAGAGGGCTATGGCTACACCTTC
CASRPEGYGYTF
>NA|TRBJ1-1|NA|TRBV12-5
TGTGCTAGTGGTTTGGTACCCTCTAAAACAGGGCTGAACACTGAAGCTTTCTTT
CASGLVPSKTGLNTEAFF
>NA|TRBJ2-5|few|TRBV7-9
TGTGCCAGCAGCTTAGTAGGGTTGGAGACCCAGTACTTC
CASSLVGLETQYF
>NA|TRBJ1-1|NA|TRBV19
TGTGCCAGTAGTATCCTCCCAGGCCCGAACACTGAAGCTTTCTTT
CASSILPGPNTEAFF
>NA|TRBJ1-1|NA|TRBV6-5
TGTGCCAGCAGTTACAGGGGCCTGGTTGAAGCTTTCTTT
CASSYRGLVEAFF
>TRBD2|TRBJ2-1|NA|TRBV19
TGTGCCAGTAGTAGACCGGGACTAGCGGTATCTGGGGATGAGCAGTTCTTC
CASSRPGLAVSGDEQFF
>NA|TRBJ1-1|NA|TRBV30
TGTGCCGGGGGGGGAGGGACTGAAGCTTTCTTT
CAGGGGTEAFF
>NA|TRBJ2-7|NA|TRBV2
TGTGCCAGCAGGGAGAACAGGGATTCCTACGAGCAGTACTTC
CASRENRDSYEQYF
>NA|TRBJ1-6|few|TRBV9
TGTGCCAGCAGCACCTCTCACGGGTCTTCACCCCTCCACTTT
CASSTSHGSSPLHF
>NA|TRBJ2-2|NA|TRBV9
TGTGCCAGCAGCTTAGGCCCTTTACCCTCCGGGGAGCTGTTTTTT
CASSLGPLPSGELFF
>TRBD1|TRBJ1-5|NA|TRBV5-5
TGTGCCAGCATGGATCTCGGGACAGGGAGGGCCATTAGCAATCAGCCCCAGCATTTT
CASMDLGTGRAISNQPQHF
>TRBD1|TRBJ2-4|NA|TRBV4-3
TGCGCCAGCAGCCAAGAGACAGGGATCCTAGCCAAAAACATTCAGTACTTC
CASSQETGILAKNIQYF
>NA|TRBJ1-1|NA|TRBV30
TGTGCCTGGAGCTTTGAACACACTGAAGCTTTCTTT
CAWSFEHTEAFF
>TRBD2|TRBJ2-3|NA|TRBV11-3
TGTGCCAGCAGCACTAACCCACTAGCGGGAGTTAGAGATACGCAGTATTTT
CASSTNPLAGVRDTQYF
>NA|TRBJ2-2|NA|TRBV6-6
TGTGCCAGCAGAACAGGGGGAGGGAGTCCCGGGGAGCTGTTTTTT
CASRTGGGSPGELFF
>NA|TRBJ1-1|few|TRBV9
TGTGCCAGCAGCGTAGCTCCCAGGGGCACTGAAGCTTTCTTT
CASSVAPRGTEAFF
>NA|TRBJ2-3|NA|TRBV5-5
TGTGCCAGCAGCTTGGTCCAGGGCTACACAGATACGCAGTATTTT
CASSLVQGYTDTQYF
>NA|TRBJ2-7|NA|TRBV10-3
TGTGCCATCAGTGAGTCTAGCAATCCCCCCATCGACGAGCAGTACTTC
CAISESSNPPIDEQYF
>NA|TRBJ2-3|NA|TRBV19
TGTGCCAGTAGGGGGTCCGCGGTAAGAGATACGCAGTATTTT
CASRGSAVRDTQYF
>NA|TRBJ1-5|once|TRBV27
TGTGCCAGCAGTCTTCAGGGATTGAGTCAGCCCCAGCATTTT
CASSLQGLSQPQHF
>TRBD1|TRBJ2-7|NA|TRBV6-5
TGTGCCAGCAGTTCGACAGGGACCGAGCAGTACTTC
CASSSTGTEQYF
>NA|TRBJ1-3|NA|TRBV18
TGTGCCAGCTCACCTTCGTTGACAGGAGCTGGAAACACCATATATTTT
CASSPSLTGAGNTIYF
>TRBD2|TRBJ2-7|NA|TRBV7-8
TGTGCCAGCAGCCCTAGCGGGGGCAACGAGCAGTACTTC
CASSPSGGNEQYF
>TRBD1|TRBJ2-2|NA|TRBV9
TGTGCCAGCAGTCACCCGAGAGACAGGGGGAACACCGGGGAGCTGTTTTTT
CASSHPRDRGNTGELFF
>TRBD1|TRBJ2-5|NA|TRBV28
TGTGCCAGCAGTTGGGGACAGGGCCACGAGACCCAGTACTTC
CASSWGQGHETQYF
>NA|TRBJ2-7|once|TRBV2
TGTGCCAGCGGTGCTAGCATCTTCGGGTCCTACGAGCAGTACTTC
CASGASIFGSYEQYF
>TRBD2|TRBJ2-4|NA|TRBV19
TGTGCCAGTAGTCCCGGAAGTAGCGGGAGGATTCAGTACTTC
CASSPGSSGRIQYF
>NA|TRBJ1-2|few|TRBV28
TGTGCCAGCAGCTCCTCGGGGAGGGCCCATGGCTACACCTTC
CASSSSGRAHGYTF
>NA|TRBJ1-2|few|TRBV7-8
TGTGCCAGCAGCTTAGAAGGGCATGGCTACACCTTC
CASSLEGHGYTF